The next 16 T cell receptor beta chains were all read from a single sample in a study of cytomegalovirus exposure and HLA in healthy donors. PCR amplification relied on 60 Vbeta primers (plus 13 Jbeta primers). Profiled with immunoSEQ multiplex PCR; TCRdb holds only in-frame clones, not every one. The data contain 150,000 to 200,000 clones, 10% to 15% of them singletons. What was sequenced was PBMCs. Every receptor here comes from a man in his forties or fifties in good health and CMV-seropositive.

This clone was found a few times. V and J are TRBV5-1 and TRBJ2-5; 13 positions match TRBD2. Germline trimming cut 4 bases from V and 8 bases from J; bases unmatched to any gene: 8. The CDR3 consists of 15 residues. Germline CDR1 SGHRS, CDR2 YFSETQ. Here the CDR3 DNA reads TGCGCCAGCAGCCCAATGACTAGCGGGGGGAATACCCAGTACTTC. It codes for CASSPMTSGGNTQYF.

This clone was observed a handful of times. V and J are TRBV19 and TRBJ1-2; maybe TRBD1 (5 bases). Trimming shortened V by 3 bases and J by 4 bases, and 18 bases separated the two germline ends. Germline V CDR1 and CDR2: LNHDA, SQIVND (reference sequence). The CDR3 is 16 amino acids. The DNA of the CDR3 is TGTGCCAGTAGTATTAGGTCCAGGGTGGGAGGCTATGGCTACACCTTC. The encoded protein is CASSIRSRVGGYGYTF.

A note on this clone: The sample has other DNA sequences that encode this CDR3 too. The CDR3 nucleotides are TGTGCCAGCAGTCCTGGCCAGTTCACTGAAGCTTTCTTT. It is translated as CASSPGQFTEAFF. The J gene is TRBJ1-1, the V gene TRBV28; D is unresolved. From germline, CDR1 is MDHEN and CDR2 SYDVKM. The CDR3 runs to 13 residues. V was shortened by 5 bases and J by 4 bases, with 11 bases between the two germline ends.

This clone was detected a few times. CDR3 sequence: CASSQGATEAFF. In nucleotides, the CDR3 is TGTGCCAGCAGCCAGGGGGCCACTGAAGCTTTCTTT. The chain is built from TRBV6-5 and TRBJ1-1; 8 nucleotides align to TRBD1. This CDR3 region has 12 residues. Losses at the gene ends were 6 bases for V and 4 bases for J; bases not matched to a gene: 1. Germline lookup yields CDR1 MNHEY and CDR2 SVGAGI.

This clone has just a few counts. This sequence joins TRBV25-1 and TRBJ2-7; TRBD1 matches 10 bases. The V gene's germline CDR1 is MGHDK and CDR2 SYGVNS. The V and J ends lost 5 bases and 7 bases, in that order; junction bases with no gene match: 8. CDR3 length equals 14 residues. The CDR3 sequence: CASSLGQGTREQYF. CDR3 coding DNA: TGTGCCAGCAGTTTGGGACAGGGGACGCGGGAGCAGTACTTC.

V gene TRBV6-5 combines with J gene TRBJ2-5; 10 nucleotides agree with TRBD1. There are 15 residues in the CDR3. Germline values: CDR1 MNHEY, CDR2 SVGAGI. Trimming took 7 bases from V and 5 from J; bases not matched to a gene: 10. As DNA, the CDR3 is TGTGCCAGCATAGGCAGGGACAGGGGTGGCGAGACCCAGTACTTC. Its protein is CASIGRDRGGETQYF.

This chain connects TRBV9 to TRBJ1-1; D might be TRBD1 (6 bases). The CDR3 is made up of 15 amino acids. Germline CDR1 is SGDLS and CDR2 is YYNGEE. V was trimmed by 4 bases and J by 1 base, leaving 14 bases between them. CDR3: CASSPRIQGNTEAFF. For the CDR3, the DNA is TGTGCCAGCAGCCCTAGAATACAGGGGAACACTGAAGCTTTCTTT. Supplemented by reference TRBV9 and TRBJ1-1, the full variable domain reads DSGVTQTPKHLITATGQRVTLRCSPRSGDLSVYWYQQSLDQGLQFLIQYYNGEERAKGNILERFSAQQFPDLHSELNLSSLELGDSALYFCASSPRIQGNTEAFFGQGTRLTVV.

The chain couples TRBV29-1 to TRBJ1-5; D is possibly TRBD1 (6 bases). The CDR3 has 12 residues. The germline V gene encodes CDR1 SQVTM and CDR2 ANQGSEA. The ends were cut back, 4 bases at V and 7 bases at J, with 11 bases in the middle. CDR3 amino acids: CSVAGVGQPQHF. In DNA form, the CDR3 reads TGCAGCGTTGCAGGGGTGGGGCAGCCCCAGCATTTT. The full variable domain, its missing parts supplied by reference TRBV29-1 and TRBJ1-5, is SAVISQKPSRDICQRGTSLTIQCQVDSQVTMMFWYRQQPGQSLTLIATANQGSEATYESGFVIDKFPISRPNLTFSTLTVSNMSPEDSSIYLCSVAGVGQPQHFGDGTRLSIL.

The gene calls are TRBV7-9 and TRBJ2-1, with D hard to call. This CDR3 contains 12 residues. V lost 5 bases to trimming and J lost 11 bases, with 13 bases between them. The germline gives CDR1 SEHNR, CDR2 FQNEAQ (reference sequence). The CDR3 spells CASSPLESQQFF. The CDR3 DNA follows: TGTGCCAGCAGCCCCTTAGAAAGCCAGCAGTTCTTC.

This sequence joins TRBV19 and TRBJ1-1; a weak D match, TRBD1 (6 bases). The CDR3 totals 15 residues. Germline V gene sequence: CDR1 LNHDA, CDR2 SQIVND (reference sequence). V was trimmed by 5 bases and J by 2 bases, leaving 15 bases between them. CDR3 coding DNA: TGTGCCAGTAGTCCCAACGGGGGGCTTAACACTGAAGCTTTCTTT. Amino acid sequence: CASSPNGGLNTEAFF.

This clone was counted a few times. The chain recombines TRBV14 with TRBJ2-3; 13 nucleotides align to TRBD2. The J segment lost 0 bases and the V segment lost 2 bases, leaving 8 bases of the junction unmatched. The CDR3 has 19 residues. The germline gives CDR1 SGHDN, CDR2 FVKESK. CDR3 in DNA: TGTGCCAGCAGCCAACGTCCCGGGACTAGCGGGATTAGCACAGATACGCAGTATTTT. Translating it yields CASSQRPGTSGISTDTQYF.

Only a few counts were recorded for this clone. This sequence joins TRBV19 and TRBJ1-5, with a tentative D call TRBD1 (6 bases). The CDR3 is made up of 17 amino acids. Germline lookup yields CDR1 LNHDA and CDR2 SQIVND (reference sequence). Trimming removed 8 bases at V and 1 base at J, with 21 bases between. CDR3 DNA: TGTGCCAGTGAGGACAGACCCCAGGCGATGAGCAATCAGCCCCAGCATTTT. Translation: CASEDRPQAMSNQPQHF.

This clone has a handful of counts. The rearrangement uses TRBV4-3 and TRBJ1-4; D uncertain. CDR1 and CDR2 (germline): LGHNA, YSLEER. Trimming left V 5 bases short and J 0 bases short, with 10 bases between. The CDR3 totals 15 residues. DNA of the CDR3: TGCGCCAGCAGCTTCCGTCTTGCAACTAATGAAAAACTGTTTTTT. This gives the protein CASSFRLATNEKLFF.

The chain links TRBV9 to TRBJ2-5; 10 bases fit TRBD1. Germline lookup yields CDR1 SGDLS and CDR2 YYNGEE. CDR3 length: 14 amino acids. V shed 1 base and J 5 bases; nucleotides not matched to a gene: 2. The CDR3 coding sequence is TGTGCCAGCAGCGTACCGGGACAGGGGGAGACCCAGTACTTC. This codes for CASSVPGQGETQYF. Together with reference TRBV9 and TRBJ2-5, the CDR3 gives the full variable domain: DSGVTQTPKHLITATGQRVTLRCSPRSGDLSVYWYQQSLDQGLQFLIQYYNGEERAKGNILERFSAQQFPDLHSELNLSSLELGDSALYFCASSVPGQGETQYFGPGTRLLVL.

The CDR3 spells CASSLERGSPLHF. For the CDR3, the DNA is TGTGCCAGCAGCTTAGAACGGGGTTCACCCCTCCACTTT. This chain uses TRBV11-2 with TRBJ1-6; no clear D gene. V was clipped by 0 bases and J by 9 bases, with 6 bases between them. Germline CDR1 is SGHAT and CDR2 is FQNNGV. The CDR3 totals 13 residues.

This clone occurred a few times. The chain uses TRBV29-1 and TRBJ2-1; TRBD2 aligns across 8 bases. V gave up 4 bases and J gave up 2 bases; unmatched junction bases: 10. This CDR3 is 16 amino acids long. The V gene's germline CDR1 is SQVTM and CDR2 ANQGSEA. The CDR3 here is CSVAPSWRGAYNEQFF. Written as DNA, the CDR3 is TGCAGCGTTGCCCCGAGTTGGCGGGGGGCCTACAATGAGCAGTTCTTC.